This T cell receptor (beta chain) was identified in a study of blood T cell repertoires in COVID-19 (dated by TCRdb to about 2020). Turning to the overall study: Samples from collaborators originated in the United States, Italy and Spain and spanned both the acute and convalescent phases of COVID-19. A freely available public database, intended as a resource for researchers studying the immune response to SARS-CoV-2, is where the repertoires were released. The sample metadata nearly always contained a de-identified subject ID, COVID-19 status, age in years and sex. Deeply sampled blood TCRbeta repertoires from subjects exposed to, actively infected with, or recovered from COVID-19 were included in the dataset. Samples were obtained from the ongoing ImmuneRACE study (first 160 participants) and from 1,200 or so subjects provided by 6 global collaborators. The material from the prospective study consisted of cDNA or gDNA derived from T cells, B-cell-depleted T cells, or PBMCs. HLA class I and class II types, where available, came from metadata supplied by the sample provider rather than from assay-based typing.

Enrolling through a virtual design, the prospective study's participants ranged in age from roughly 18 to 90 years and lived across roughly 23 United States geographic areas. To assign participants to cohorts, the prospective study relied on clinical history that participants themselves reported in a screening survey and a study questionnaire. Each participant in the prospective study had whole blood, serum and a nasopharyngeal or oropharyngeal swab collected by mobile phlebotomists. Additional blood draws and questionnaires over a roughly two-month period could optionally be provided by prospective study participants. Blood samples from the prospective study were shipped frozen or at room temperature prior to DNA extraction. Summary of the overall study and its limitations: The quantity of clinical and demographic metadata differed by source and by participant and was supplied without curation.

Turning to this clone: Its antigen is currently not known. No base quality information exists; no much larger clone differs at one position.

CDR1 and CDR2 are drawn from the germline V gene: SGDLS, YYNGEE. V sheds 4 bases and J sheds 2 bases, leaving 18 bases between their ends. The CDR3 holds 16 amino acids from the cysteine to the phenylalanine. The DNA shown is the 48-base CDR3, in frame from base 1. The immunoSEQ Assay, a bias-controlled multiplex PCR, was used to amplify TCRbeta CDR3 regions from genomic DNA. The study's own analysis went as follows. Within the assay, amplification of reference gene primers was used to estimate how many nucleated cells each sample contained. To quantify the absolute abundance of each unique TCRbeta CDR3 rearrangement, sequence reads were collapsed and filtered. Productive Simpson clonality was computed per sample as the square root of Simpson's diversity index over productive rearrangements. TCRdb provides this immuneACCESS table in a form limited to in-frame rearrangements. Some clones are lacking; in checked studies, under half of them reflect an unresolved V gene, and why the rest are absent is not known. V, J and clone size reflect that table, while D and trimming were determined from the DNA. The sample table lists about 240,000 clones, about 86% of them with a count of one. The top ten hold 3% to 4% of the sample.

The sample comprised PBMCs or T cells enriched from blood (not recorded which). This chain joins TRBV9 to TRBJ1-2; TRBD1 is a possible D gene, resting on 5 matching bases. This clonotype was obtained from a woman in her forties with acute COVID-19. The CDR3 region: CASSPRGRELNYGYTF. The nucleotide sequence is TGTGCCAGCAGCCCCCGCGGCAGGGAATTAAACTATGGCTACACCTTC.